This record looks at one T cell receptor beta chain sequence and its context. This specimen comes from a study of blood T cell repertoires in COVID-19. Turning to the study itself: The United States, Italy and Spain were the sources of the acute and convalescent COVID-19 samples. Sources were T cells, B-cell-depleted T cells, or PBMCs; the material itself was cDNA or gDNA.

Per the original data handling: Nucleated cell number was recorded as an estimate derived from reference gene primer amplification. TCRdb's table, derived via immunoSEQ multiplex PCR, lists solely in-frame clones and lacks some. V, J and clone size are taken as reported in that table, and D and trimming were inferred from the DNA itself. The sample has just over 350,000 clones; around nine tenths are singletons. V lost 0 bases, J lost 4 bases, and 8 bases lay in between. CDR1 SGHKS and CDR2 YYEKEE come from the germline V gene (reference sequence). The CDR3 extends over 14 amino acids. Followed over time, Seattle patients had been enrolled while infection was active.

The chain combines TRBV5-5 with TRBJ2-1; D ambiguous. The sequenced sample consisted of peripheral blood. This TCR came from a woman aged 55-69 years with COVID-19, enrolled during active disease. Here the CDR3 DNA reads TGTGCCAGCAGCTTGGAGCCTCTATACAATGAGCAGTTCTTC. This codes for CASSLEPLYNEQFF. Supplemented by reference TRBV5-5 and TRBJ2-1, the full variable domain reads DAGVTQSPTHLIKTRGQQVTLRCSPISGHKSVSWYQQVLGQGPQFIFQYYEKEERGRGNFPDRFSARQFPNYSSELNVNALLLGDSALYLCASSLEPLYNEQFFGPGTRLTVL.